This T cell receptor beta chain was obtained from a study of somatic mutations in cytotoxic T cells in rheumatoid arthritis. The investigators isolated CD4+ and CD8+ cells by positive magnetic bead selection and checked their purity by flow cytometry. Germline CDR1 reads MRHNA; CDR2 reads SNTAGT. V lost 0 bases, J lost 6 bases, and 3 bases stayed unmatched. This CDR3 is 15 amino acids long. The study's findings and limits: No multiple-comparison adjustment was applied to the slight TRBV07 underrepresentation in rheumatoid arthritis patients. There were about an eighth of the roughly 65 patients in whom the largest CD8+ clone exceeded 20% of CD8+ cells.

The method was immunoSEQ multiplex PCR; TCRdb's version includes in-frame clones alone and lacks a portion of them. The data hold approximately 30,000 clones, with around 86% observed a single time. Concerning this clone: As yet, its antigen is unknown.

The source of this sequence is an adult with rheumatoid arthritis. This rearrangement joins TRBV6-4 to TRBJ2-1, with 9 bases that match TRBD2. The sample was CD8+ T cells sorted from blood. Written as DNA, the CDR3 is TGTGCCAGCAGTGACTCTAGCGGGAGTGTCAATGAGCAGTTCTTC. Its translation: CASSDSSGSVNEQFF.